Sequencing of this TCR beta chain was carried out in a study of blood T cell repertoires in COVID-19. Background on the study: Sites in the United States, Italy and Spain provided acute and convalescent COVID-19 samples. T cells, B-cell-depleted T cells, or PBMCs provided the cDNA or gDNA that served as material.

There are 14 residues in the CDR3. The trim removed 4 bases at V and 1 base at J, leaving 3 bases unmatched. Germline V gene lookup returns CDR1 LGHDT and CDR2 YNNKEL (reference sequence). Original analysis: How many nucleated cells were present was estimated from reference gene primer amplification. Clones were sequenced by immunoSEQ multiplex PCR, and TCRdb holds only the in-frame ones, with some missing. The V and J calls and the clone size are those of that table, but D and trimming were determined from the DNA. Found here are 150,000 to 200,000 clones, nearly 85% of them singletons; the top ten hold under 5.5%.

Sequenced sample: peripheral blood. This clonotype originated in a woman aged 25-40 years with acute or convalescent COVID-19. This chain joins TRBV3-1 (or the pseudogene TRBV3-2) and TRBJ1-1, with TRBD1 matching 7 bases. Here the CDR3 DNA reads TGTGCCAGCAGCCGAGGGGGCGGGAACACTGAAGCTTTCTTT. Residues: CASSRGGGNTEAFF.